This T cell receptor (beta chain) emerged from a study of T cells after yellow fever vaccination. Study findings and constraints: Peak timing came faster in the weaker secondary response, day 5 versus 15.

A universal primer site and UMIs were added as TCR cDNA was made by 5'RACE template switching. A single record per CDR3 protein comes from TCRdb applying MiXCR to the 5' RACE reads. The sample carries hundreds of thousands of distinct CDR3 sequences, 11% recorded once. Trimming left V 0 bases short and J 0 bases short, with 17 bases between. Germline-derived CDR1 and CDR2 are MGHRA and YSYEKL. This CDR3 region has 19 residues. About this clonotype itself: Its antigen is unknown.

The sequence was collected from a young man who received the YFV17D yellow fever vaccine. J is TRBJ2-2 and V is TRBV4-1, with D perhaps TRBD2 (6 bases). This specimen was PBMCs, taken on the day of the first yellow fever vaccination. CDR3 region: CASSQERVEGATNTGELFF. The CDR3 DNA reads as TGCGCCAGCAGCCAAGAAAGGGTGGAGGGCGCGACGAACACCGGGGAGCTGTTTTTT.